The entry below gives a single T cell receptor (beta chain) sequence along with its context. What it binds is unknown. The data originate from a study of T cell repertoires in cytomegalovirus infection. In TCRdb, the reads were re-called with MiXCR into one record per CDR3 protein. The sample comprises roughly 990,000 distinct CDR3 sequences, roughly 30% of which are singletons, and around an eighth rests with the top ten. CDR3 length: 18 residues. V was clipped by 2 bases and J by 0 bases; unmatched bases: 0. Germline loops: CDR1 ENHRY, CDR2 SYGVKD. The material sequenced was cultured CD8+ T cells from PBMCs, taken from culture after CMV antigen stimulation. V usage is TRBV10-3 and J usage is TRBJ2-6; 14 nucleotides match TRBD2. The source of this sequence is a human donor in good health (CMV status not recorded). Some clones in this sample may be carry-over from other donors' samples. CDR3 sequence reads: CAISEGTSGSSGANVLTF. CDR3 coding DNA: TGTGCCATCAGTGAGGGGACTAGCGGGAGCTCTGGGGCCAACGTCCTGACTTTC.